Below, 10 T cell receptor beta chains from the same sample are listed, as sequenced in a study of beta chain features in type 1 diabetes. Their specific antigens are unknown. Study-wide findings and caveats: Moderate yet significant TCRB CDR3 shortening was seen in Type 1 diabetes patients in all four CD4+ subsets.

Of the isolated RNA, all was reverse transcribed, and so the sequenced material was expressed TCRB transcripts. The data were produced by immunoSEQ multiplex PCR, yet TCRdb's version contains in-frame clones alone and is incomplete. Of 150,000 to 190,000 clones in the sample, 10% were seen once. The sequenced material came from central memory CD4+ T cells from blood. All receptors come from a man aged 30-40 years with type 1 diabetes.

CDR3 region: CASRPGGTVYNEQFF. The CDR3 coding sequence is TGTGCCAGCAGGCCCGGAGGGACAGTCTACAATGAGCAGTTCTTC. The rearrangement joins TRBV28 to TRBJ2-1; a weak D match, TRBD1 (7 bases). Germline V lookup: CDR1 MDHEN, CDR2 SYDVKM. Trimming removed 6 bases at V and 3 bases at J, with 15 bases between. This CDR3 has 15 residues.

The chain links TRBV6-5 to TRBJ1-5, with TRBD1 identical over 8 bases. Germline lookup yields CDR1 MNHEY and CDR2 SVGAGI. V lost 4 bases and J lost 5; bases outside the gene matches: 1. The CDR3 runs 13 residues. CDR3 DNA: TGTGCCAGCAGTTTGACAGGGGATCAGCCCCAGCATTTT. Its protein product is CASSLTGDQPQHF.

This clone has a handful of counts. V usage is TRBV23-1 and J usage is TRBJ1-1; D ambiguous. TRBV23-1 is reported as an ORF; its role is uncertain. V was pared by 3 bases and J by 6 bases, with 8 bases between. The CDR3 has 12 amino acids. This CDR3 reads CASSHPSPEAFF. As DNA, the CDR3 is TGCGCCAGCAGTCACCCCTCCCCTGAAGCTTTCTTT.

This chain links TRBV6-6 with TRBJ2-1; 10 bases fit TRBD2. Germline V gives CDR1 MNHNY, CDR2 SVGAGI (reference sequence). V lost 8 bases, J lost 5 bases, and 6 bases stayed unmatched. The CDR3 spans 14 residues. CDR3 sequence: CASRSGLANNEQFF. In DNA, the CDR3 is TGTGCCAGCCGATCGGGACTAGCGAACAATGAGCAGTTCTTC.

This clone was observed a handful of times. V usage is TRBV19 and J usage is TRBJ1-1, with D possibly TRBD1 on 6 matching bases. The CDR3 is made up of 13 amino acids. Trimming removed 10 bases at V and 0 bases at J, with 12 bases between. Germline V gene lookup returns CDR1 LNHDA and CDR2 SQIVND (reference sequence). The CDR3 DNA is TGTGCCACGGGACACGGGCTGAACACTGAAGCTTTCTTT. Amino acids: CATGHGLNTEAFF.

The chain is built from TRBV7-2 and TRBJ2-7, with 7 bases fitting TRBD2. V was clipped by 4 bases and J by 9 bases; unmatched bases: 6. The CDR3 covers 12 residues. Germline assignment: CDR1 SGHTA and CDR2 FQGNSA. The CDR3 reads CASSSSGVRQYF. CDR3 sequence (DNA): TGTGCCAGCAGCTCCAGCGGGGTCAGGCAGTACTTC.

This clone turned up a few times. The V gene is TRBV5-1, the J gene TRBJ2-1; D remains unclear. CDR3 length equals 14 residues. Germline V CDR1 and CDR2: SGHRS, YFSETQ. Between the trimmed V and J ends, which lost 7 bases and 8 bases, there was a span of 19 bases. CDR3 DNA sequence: TGCGCCAGCGGTTCCGGCACAATCAGCGATGAGCAGTTCTTC. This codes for CASGSGTISDEQFF.

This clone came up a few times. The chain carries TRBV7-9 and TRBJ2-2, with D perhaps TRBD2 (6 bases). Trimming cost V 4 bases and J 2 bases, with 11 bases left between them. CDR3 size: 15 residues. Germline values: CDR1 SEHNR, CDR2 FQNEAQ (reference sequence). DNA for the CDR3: TGTGCCAGCAGCTCCATAGCGGTCAACACCGGGGAGCTGTTTTTT. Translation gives CASSSIAVNTGELFF.

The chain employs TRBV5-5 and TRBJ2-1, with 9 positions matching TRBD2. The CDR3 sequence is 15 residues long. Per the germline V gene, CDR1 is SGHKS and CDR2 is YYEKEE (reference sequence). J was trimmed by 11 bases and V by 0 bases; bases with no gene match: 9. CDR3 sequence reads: CASSLGASGEGKQFF. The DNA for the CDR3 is TGTGCCAGCAGCTTGGGGGCTAGCGGGGAGGGGAAGCAGTTCTTC.

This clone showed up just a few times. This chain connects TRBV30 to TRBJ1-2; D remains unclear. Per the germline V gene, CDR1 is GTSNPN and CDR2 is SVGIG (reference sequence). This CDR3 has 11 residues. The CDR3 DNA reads TGTGCGAAGCGCGCTAACTATGGCTACACCTTC. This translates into CAKRANYGYTF.